Below are 32 T cell receptor beta chains sequenced from a single sample in a study of cytomegalovirus exposure and HLA in healthy donors. Vbeta (60) and Jbeta (13) primers were used in the PCR. Libraries were prepared by immunoSEQ multiplex PCR; TCRdb keeps only in-frame clonotypes and omits some of them. The sample has 150,000 to 200,000 clones; about 83% are singletons. What was sequenced was PBMCs. The source is a woman between 25 and 40 years old in good health and CMV-seropositive.

The V and J genes are TRBV7-2 and TRBJ2-5; D may be TRBD2 (5 bases). The V gene's germline CDR1 is SGHTA and CDR2 FQGNSA. With 1 base removed from V and 7 bases from J, the gap between germline ends came to 7 bases. CDR3 length: 12 amino acids. The CDR3 nucleotides are TGTGCCAGCAGCTTAGTTGGAGGGACCCAGTACTTC. This translates into CASSLVGGTQYF.

The chain joins TRBV4-3 to TRBJ1-2, with TRBD1 matching over 10 bases. The CDR3 spans 14 residues. V trimming: 5 bases; J trimming: 6 bases; junction bases outside the gene matches: 6. Germline loops: CDR1 LGHNA, CDR2 YSLEER. CDR3 protein: CASSRQGARNGYTF. The CDR3 DNA reads as TGCGCCAGCAGCAGACAGGGGGCGCGAAATGGCTACACCTTC.

This clone was recorded only once. The chain couples TRBV5-1 to TRBJ1-2; 7 nucleotides match TRBD1. Looked up from germline, CDR1 is SGHRS and CDR2 is YFSETQ. The CDR3 covers 14 residues. After removal of 2 bases from V and 6 bases from J, the junction contained 7 bases not matched to a gene. CDR3 DNA sequence: TGCGCCAGCAGCTTCCCCGGGACAGAGAATGGCTACACCTTC. It translates to CASSFPGTENGYTF.

The chain employs TRBV7-2 and TRBJ2-7; maybe TRBD2 (6 bases). This CDR3 contains 14 residues. The germline V and J ends were trimmed by 5 bases and 2 bases, with 13 bases remaining between them. Germline V gene sequence: CDR1 SGHTA, CDR2 FQGNSA. CDR3 sequence: CASSPLRLAYEQYF. The CDR3 DNA is TGTGCCAGCAGCCCACTGCGACTAGCCTACGAGCAGTACTTC.

The rearrangement joins TRBV13 to TRBJ2-2; 10 bases map to TRBD1. V lost 4 bases, J lost 4 bases, and 9 bases stayed unmatched. The V gene's germline CDR1 is PRHDT and CDR2 FYEKMQ (reference sequence). The CDR3 contains 17 residues. This CDR3 reads CASSSRDRGPRTGELFF. In DNA form, the CDR3 reads TGTGCCAGCAGCTCCCGGGACAGGGGCCCCCGCACCGGGGAGCTGTTTTTT.

This clone was counted a few times. V usage is TRBV2 and J usage is TRBJ2-7; 8 nucleotides match TRBD1. V lost 10 bases and J lost 6; bases outside the gene matches: 11. The CDR3 sequence is 13 residues long. Germline V gives CDR1 SNHLY, CDR2 FYNNEI. In DNA form, the CDR3 reads TGTGCCACACGCGACAGGGGATTACTCGAGCAGTACTTC. This gives the protein CATRDRGLLEQYF.

The gene calls are TRBV19 and TRBJ1-2; 8 bases map to TRBD1. J lost 6 bases, V lost 5 bases, and 8 bases had no gene match. The CDR3 covers 14 residues. Germline CDR1 LNHDA, CDR2 SQIVND (reference sequence). The CDR3 reads CASSLAGGFDGYTF. The CDR3 bases are TGTGCCAGTAGTTTGGCAGGGGGCTTCGATGGCTACACCTTC.

The chain combines TRBV11-2 with TRBJ2-2; weak D call: TRBD1 (6 bases). There are 14 residues in the CDR3. Germline loops: CDR1 SGHAT, CDR2 FQNNGV. V lost 5 bases, J lost 5 bases, and 12 bases lay in between. CDR3 DNA: TGTGCCAGCAGCCCAGGGGTGGGAACCGGGGAGCTGTTTTTT. It encodes CASSPGVGTGELFF.

The rearrangement links TRBV18 to TRBJ2-2; 9 bases match TRBD1. Germline values: CDR1 KGHSH, CDR2 LQKENI. The V segment lost 2 bases and the J segment 1 base; nucleotides outside the gene matches: 8. The CDR3 spans 18 residues. CDR3 loop: CASSPLAGQGMNTGELFF. The CDR3 region has the DNA TGTGCCAGCTCACCATTGGCCGGACAGGGGATGAACACCGGGGAGCTGTTTTTT.

The gene calls are TRBV6-5 and TRBJ2-2, with a possible D match to TRBD2 (5 bases). V dropped 6 bases and J dropped 1 base, with 12 bases sitting between them. This CDR3 has 15 residues. Germline lookup yields CDR1 MNHEY and CDR2 SVGAGI. The DNA of the CDR3 is TGTGCCAGCAGCTTAAGGACTGAGAACACCGGGGAGCTGTTTTTT. Translated, it gives CASSLRTENTGELFF.

This clone was seen more than once but under ten times. This CDR3 is also generated by other DNA sequences in the sample. This CDR3 reads CASSVGVGGATGELFF. CDR3 DNA sequence: TGTGCCAGCAGCGTAGGGGTGGGGGGAGCCACCGGGGAGCTGTTTTTT. The chain has TRBV9 and TRBJ2-2; tentatively, D is TRBD2 (6 bases). This CDR3 region has 16 residues. Looked up from germline, CDR1 is SGDLS and CDR2 is YYNGEE. Trimming pared 0 bases from V and 4 bases from J, leaving 13 bases between.

The chain joins TRBV11-2 to TRBJ1-3, with TRBD1 as a possible D gene (6 bases). The V end lost 1 base, the J end lost 0 bases, and 10 bases lay between the germline ends. This CDR3 region has 16 residues. Germline lookup yields CDR1 SGHAT and CDR2 FQNNGV. The CDR3 DNA sequence: TGTGCCAGCAGCTTAGTTCGGGACAACTCTGGAAACACCATATATTTT. This encodes CASSLVRDNSGNTIYF.

The chain joins TRBV20-1 to TRBJ2-5; D unclear. Trimming pared 6 bases from V and 4 bases from J, leaving 9 bases between. Looked up from germline, CDR1 is DFQATT and CDR2 is SNEGSKA (reference sequence). CDR3 length: 11 residues. The DNA for the CDR3 is TGCAGTGCCAGCTCGGGAGAGACCCAGTACTTC. Protein product: CSASSGETQYF.

This chain uses TRBV15 with TRBJ2-2; a weak D match, TRBD1 (5 bases). Germline values: CDR1 LNHNV, CDR2 YYDKDF (reference sequence). Trimming took off 5 bases at V and 5 bases at J, with 9 bases between the two ends. This CDR3 has 13 residues. CDR3 loop: CATSATATGELFF. The CDR3 DNA reads as TGTGCCACCAGCGCGACAGCAACCGGGGAGCTGTTTTTT.

The count of this clone is one. The chain combines TRBV29-1 with TRBJ2-7, with D perhaps TRBD2 (8 bases). This CDR3 is 15 amino acids long. V gave up 6 bases and J gave up 3 bases, with 21 bases separating them. Per germline, CDR1 SQVTM and CDR2 ANQGSEA. In DNA, the CDR3 is TGCAGCGTCCGAAACGGGAGGGGGCGAAACTACGAGCAGTACTTC. Protein sequence: CSVRNGRGRNYEQYF.

CDR3 in DNA: TGTGCCAGTGAGGTCCCGGGACAGGTCAATCAGCCCCAGCATTTT. Protein product: CASEVPGQVNQPQHF. The chain combines TRBV19 with TRBJ1-5, with 8 bases matching TRBD1. Germline CDR1 reads LNHDA; CDR2 reads SQIVND (reference sequence). Losses at the gene ends were 8 bases for V and 3 bases for J; bases not matched to a gene: 9. The CDR3 is 15 residues long.

V is TRBV30 and J is TRBJ1-4; TRBD1 might be the D (5 bases). V lost 0 bases, J lost 5 bases, and 13 bases lay in between. CDR3 length: 15 residues. Germline assignment: CDR1 GTSNPN and CDR2 SVGIG (reference sequence). CDR3 in amino acids: CAWSVGAFLNEKLFF. In DNA form, the CDR3 reads TGTGCCTGGAGTGTTGGGGCCTTCTTGAATGAAAAACTGTTTTTT.

This chain links TRBV11-2 with TRBJ2-1; 8 bases line up with TRBD1. CDR3 length: 16 amino acids. CDR1 and CDR2 from the germline V gene are SGHAT and FQNNGV. Trimming took 5 bases from V and 8 from J; bases not matched to a gene: 14. The CDR3 reads CASSQKKGQGIYEQFF. CDR3 DNA sequence: TGTGCCAGCAGCCAGAAGAAAGGACAGGGAATCTATGAGCAGTTCTTC. The variable domain in full, completed from reference TRBV11-2 and TRBJ2-1, reads EAGVAQSPRYKIIEKRQSVAFWCNPISGHATLYWYQQILGQGPKLLIQFQNNGVVDDSQLPKDRFSAERLKGVDSTLKIQPAKLEDSAVYLCASSQKKGQGIYEQFFGPGTRLTVL.

This clone occurred a few times. This rearrangement joins TRBV7-2 to TRBJ2-7; D call uncertain. V lost 2 bases and J lost 5, with 10 bases in between. CDR1 is SGHTA and CDR2 is FQGNSA in the germline V gene. This CDR3 has 13 residues. CDR3 DNA sequence: TGTGCCAGCAGCTTAATTCCGCGAGACGAGCAGTACTTC. It specifies CASSLIPRDEQYF.

This sequence joins TRBV11-1 and TRBJ2-1, with 9 bases lining up with TRBD2. This CDR3 comprises 16 residues. The V segment lost 2 bases and the J segment 1 base; nucleotides outside the gene matches: 3. Germline CDR1 SGHAT, CDR2 FQDESV (reference sequence). CDR3 coding DNA: TGTGCCAGCAGCTTAAAACTAGCGGGTTCCTACAATGAGCAGTTCTTC. Encoded protein: CASSLKLAGSYNEQFF.

The rearrangement uses TRBV14 and TRBJ2-3, with 7 nucleotides matching TRBD2. After removal of 2 bases from V and 2 bases from J, the junction contained 13 bases not matched to a gene. Looked up from germline, CDR1 is SGHDN and CDR2 is FVKESK. The CDR3 has 18 residues. Here the CDR3 DNA reads TGTGCCAGCAGCCAATGGGTTCTGTCGCGGGACTACACAGATACGCAGTATTTT. Residues: CASSQWVLSRDYTDTQYF.

This chain joins TRBV5-6 and TRBJ1-4; D remains ambiguous. CDR3 length equals 16 residues. Trimming cost V 1 base and J 0 bases, with 10 bases left between them. In germline, CDR1 is SGHDT, CDR2 YYEEEE. In DNA, the CDR3 is TGTGCCAGCAGCTTGAAACTCTCCGCAACTAATGAAAAACTGTTTTTT. This codes for CASSLKLSATNEKLFF. The full variable domain, its missing parts supplied by reference TRBV5-6 and TRBJ1-4, is DAGVTQSPTHLIKTRGQQVTLRCSPKSGHDTVSWYQQALGQGPQFIFQYYEEEERQRGNFPDRFSGHQFPNYSSELNVNALLLGDSALYLCASSLKLSATNEKLFFGSGTQLSVL.

The gene calls are TRBV27 and TRBJ1-1; 7 positions match TRBD1. V lost 1 base to trimming and J lost 4 bases; unmatched junction nucleotides: 3. In germline, CDR1 is MNHEY, CDR2 SMNVEV (reference sequence). The CDR3 is 14 amino acids. The CDR3, as DNA: TGTGCCAGCAGTTTATGGCCAGGGGGCACTGAAGCTTTCTTT. As protein: CASSLWPGGTEAFF.

The chain links TRBV11-3 to TRBJ2-1, with TRBD2 matching over 7 bases. J gave up 8 bases and V 2 bases, and 9 bases lay outside the gene matches. This CDR3 spans 15 amino acids. The germline CDR1 and CDR2 sequences are SGHNT and YENEEA. The CDR3 DNA reads as TGTGCCAGCAGCTTACGACTAGCCGGGAACGATGAGCAGTTCTTC. Its translation: CASSLRLAGNDEQFF.

This chain uses TRBV5-1 with TRBJ1-5; 7 bases align to TRBD1. In germline, CDR1 is SGHRS, CDR2 YFSETQ. The CDR3 consists of 16 residues. J was trimmed by 4 bases and V by 4 bases; bases with no gene match: 11. The CDR3, as DNA: TGCGCCAGCAGCCTCGGCATTTCAGGGGGAAATCAGCCCCAGCATTTT. This encodes CASSLGISGGNQPQHF. Together with reference TRBV5-1 and TRBJ1-5, the CDR3 gives the full variable domain: KAGVTQTPRYLIKTRGQQVTLSCSPISGHRSVSWYQQTPGQGLQFLFEYFSETQRNKGNFPGRFSGRQFSNSRSEMNVSTLELGDSALYLCASSLGISGGNQPQHFGDGTRLSIL.

The chain carries TRBV5-1 and TRBJ1-3, with 9 nucleotides matching TRBD1. CDR1 and CDR2 (germline): SGHRS, YFSETQ. The CDR3 spans 16 residues. V lost 4 bases to trimming and J lost 3 bases; unmatched junction nucleotides: 8. The CDR3 is CASSTGGGPGGNTIYF. The CDR3 DNA follows: TGCGCCAGCAGCACAGGGGGCGGCCCAGGTGGAAACACCATATATTTT.

This chain connects TRBV5-6 to TRBJ1-2; 7 nucleotides agree with TRBD1. Germline CDR1 and CDR2: SGHDT and YYEEEE. The CDR3 runs 15 residues. J was trimmed by 4 bases and V by 4 bases; bases with no gene match: 10. The chain's CDR3 is CASSRSGTASYGYTF. The CDR3 DNA reads TGTGCCAGCAGCCGTTCCGGGACAGCCTCCTATGGCTACACCTTC.

This clone came up once. CDR3 coding DNA: TGCGCCAGCAGCTTGGGACTTCTAAACTATGGCTACACCTTC. Translation gives CASSLGLLNYGYTF. V is TRBV5-1 and J is TRBJ1-2; D is unclear. The V gene's germline CDR1 is SGHRS and CDR2 YFSETQ. Between the trimmed V and J ends, which lost 0 bases and 2 bases, there was a span of 8 bases. This CDR3 spans 14 amino acids.

The chain employs TRBV29-1 and TRBJ1-1, with a weak D call TRBD1 (6 bases). The CDR3 totals 18 residues. V was trimmed by 4 bases and J by 3 bases, leaving 27 bases between them. Germline-derived CDR1 and CDR2 are SQVTM and ANQGSEA. The CDR3 sequence: CSVGLGTRYRVVDTEAFF. In DNA form, the CDR3 reads TGCAGCGTTGGACTCGGGACTAGGTACAGGGTTGTGGACACTGAAGCTTTCTTT.

The CDR3: CASSELGGAAFF. The CDR3 coding sequence is TGTGCCAGCAGTGAACTAGGGGGTGCAGCTTTCTTT. J is TRBJ1-1 and V is TRBV2; a possible D gene is TRBD1 (6 bases). This CDR3 contains 12 residues. Germline V gives CDR1 SNHLY, CDR2 FYNNEI. The V gene lost 2 bases and the J gene lost 10 bases, with 11 bases spanning the gap.

The chain is built from TRBV6-5 and TRBJ1-2, with TRBD1 matching 7 bases. There are 14 residues in the CDR3. V shed 5 bases, J shed 0 bases, and the junction held 3 bases outside the gene matches. Germline-derived CDR1 and CDR2 are MNHEY and SVGAGI. The CDR3 here is CASSRDRPNYGYTF. For the CDR3, the DNA is TGTGCCAGCAGTCGGGACAGACCTAACTATGGCTACACCTTC.

This rearrangement joins TRBV28 to TRBJ2-7, with 7 bases lining up with TRBD2. The CDR3 length is 13 residues. Germline V lookup: CDR1 MDHEN, CDR2 SYDVKM. J was trimmed by 3 bases and V by 8 bases; bases with no gene match: 7. In DNA, the CDR3 is TGTGCCAGCTGGGGGGGGGAGGGCTACGAGCAGTACTTC. This translates into CASWGGEGYEQYF.